This T cell receptor (beta chain) came from a study of tumor-infiltrating lymphocytes in primary liver carcinoma. The CDR3 covers 14 residues. Germline CDR1 and CDR2: DFQATT and SNEGSKA (reference sequence). Worth noting for this clonotype: The conserved phenylalanine or tryptophan normally closing the CDR3 is absent here, so this likely arose from a read error.

Bulk tissue was left unsorted, and RNA and DNA were co-extracted from 20-30 mg of it. A constant-region primer served to make TCR beta cDNA from roughly 500 ng total RNA. Amplification in three nested multiplex PCR rounds with slightly modified ARM-PCR gave rise to TCR beta libraries. The study ran its first two PCR rounds for roughly 10 cycles each, using TRBV1-TRBV30 forward primers and a C-beta reverse primer. TCRdb re-derived calls from the multiplex PCR reads in MiXCR, one entry per CDR3 protein. The sample lists about 37,000 distinct CDR3 sequences; roughly 80% were seen once. This receptor was taken from a man aged 40-49 years with primary liver carcinoma and hepatitis B virus infection. Material for sequencing was tumor-adjacent normal liver tissue. The chain uses TRBV20-1 and TRBJ2-7; 9 bases fit TRBD2. The CDR3 reads CSAPGTSSFYEQYI. In nucleotides, the CDR3 is TGCAGCGCTCCCGGGACTAGCTCTTTCTACGAGCAGTACATC.